This T cell receptor beta chain was sequenced during a study of blood T cells in healthy people across ages. Study results and limitations: Diversity figures derived from one million T cells were judged to underestimate the true value. PBMCs went unsorted, and a conclusive naive versus antigen-experienced comparison was therefore prevented. Among T cells, TCR beta diversity per million cells dropped roughly linearly as age rose.

PCR was performed a second time for roughly 7 to 11 cycles using a sample-barcoded 5' primer and a J-beta primer mix. Every single cDNA molecule received a tag from a template-switch adaptor with 12 random nucleotides. Each CDR3 protein gets one entry after TCRdb re-called the 5' RACE reads with MiXCR. The sample lists about 640,000 distinct CDR3 sequences, 45% to 65% occurring once. With regard to this clonotype: The antigen remains unidentified.

CDR3 length equals 13 residues. V lost 6 bases to trimming and J lost 4 bases, with 10 bases between them. The germline gives CDR1 MDHEN, CDR2 SYDVKM. The rearrangement uses TRBV28 and TRBJ1-5; unclear D gene. Sequenced input: blood. The TCR was taken from a man aged 60 to 75 in good health. The CDR3 region is CASRRYSNQPQHF. CDR3 in DNA: TGTGCCAGCAGGCGTTATAGTAATCAGCCCCAGCATTTT.